The clone carrying this TCR beta chain occurred many times. Its target is not known. The source of the sample is a study of Ad26.COV2.S vaccination and SARS-CoV-2 variants. Broader study findings: Measurements of TCR breadth and depth may have given underestimates of the total T cell responses.

This table comes from immunoSEQ multiplex PCR, and its TCRdb copy is limited to in-frame clones, with some not included. The sample includes roughly 150,000 clones, roughly 89% of them seen just once. Sequencing was performed on peripheral blood, taken after recovery from COVID-19. The clonotype was recovered from a human donor who had recovered from COVID-19.

CDR3 sequence: CASSPTFDEKLFF. The CDR3 coding sequence is TGTGCCAGCAGCCCGACCTTTGATGAAAAACTGTTTTTT. The chain employs TRBV6-5 and TRBJ1-4; D not certain. The V end was cut by 6 bases, the J end by 6 bases, with 11 bases between. The germline gives CDR1 MNHEY, CDR2 SVGAGI. The length of the CDR3 is 13 residues.